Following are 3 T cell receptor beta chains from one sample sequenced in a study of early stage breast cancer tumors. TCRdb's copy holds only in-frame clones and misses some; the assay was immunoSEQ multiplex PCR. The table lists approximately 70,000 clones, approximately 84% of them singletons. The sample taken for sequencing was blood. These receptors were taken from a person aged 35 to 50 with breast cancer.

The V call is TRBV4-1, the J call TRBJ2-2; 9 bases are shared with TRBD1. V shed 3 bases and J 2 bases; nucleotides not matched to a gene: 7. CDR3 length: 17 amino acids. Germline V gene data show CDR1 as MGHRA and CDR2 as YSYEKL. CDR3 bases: TGCGCCAGCAGCCAGGGGCCGGGACAGGGTAACACCGGGGAGCTGTTTTTT. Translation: CASSQGPGQGNTGELFF.

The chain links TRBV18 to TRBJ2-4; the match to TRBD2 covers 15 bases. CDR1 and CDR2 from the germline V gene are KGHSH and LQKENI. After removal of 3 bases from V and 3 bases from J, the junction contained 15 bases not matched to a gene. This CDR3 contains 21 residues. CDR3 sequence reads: CASSPTAGLAGGAPVKNIQYF. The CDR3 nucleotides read TGTGCCAGCTCACCTACGGCTGGACTAGCGGGAGGGGCTCCAGTCAAAAACATTCAGTACTTC.

The CDR3 DNA follows: TGTGCCAGCAGTCCCGGGACAGGGGGTGGCAATCAGCCCCAGCATTTT. It encodes CASSPGTGGGNQPQHF. The gene calls are TRBV7-9 and TRBJ1-5; 11 bases are a match to TRBD1. The J segment lost 2 bases and the V segment lost 6 bases, leaving 6 bases of the junction unmatched. The germline CDR1 and CDR2 sequences are SEHNR and FQNEAQ (reference sequence). This CDR3 has 16 amino acids.